A single sample gave rise to the 31 T cell receptor beta chains below, sequenced in a study of lymphopenia after photon versus proton radiotherapy. Here immunoSEQ multiplex PCR was the method, and the copy in TCRdb shows in-frame clones only, minus some. Of 43,000 or so clones in the sample, 85% were seen once. Here the sequenced sample was peripheral blood, taken from a patient treated with photon-based radiotherapy. Receptor source: a man in his forties with gastric cancer.

V is TRBV5-1 and J is TRBJ1-2; D unresolved. Trimming pared 2 bases from V and 8 bases from J, leaving 16 bases between. The germline CDR1 and CDR2 sequences are SGHRS and YFSETQ. The CDR3 runs to 14 residues. The CDR3 spells CASSFRTDRGGYTF. CDR3 bases: TGCGCCAGCAGCTTCAGGACCGACCGCGGCGGCTACACCTTC.

About this clone itself: The same CDR3 is also encoded by other DNA sequences in this sample. CDR3 region: CASSYSGGNYGYTF. The CDR3 DNA reads TGTGCCAGCAGTTACTCGGGGGGTAACTATGGCTACACCTTC. The chain couples TRBV6-5 to TRBJ1-2, with D tentatively TRBD1 (5 bases). The germline V gene has CDR1 MNHEY and CDR2 SVGAGI. V was shortened by 0 bases and J by 1 base, with 6 bases between the two germline ends. This CDR3 is built from 14 residues.

V gene TRBV29-1 combines with J gene TRBJ2-5; D possibly corresponds to TRBD2 (5 bases). Germline lookup yields CDR1 SQVTM and CDR2 ANQGSEA. V lost 4 bases to trimming and J lost 4 bases, with 10 bases between them. The CDR3 loop spans 12 amino acids. The CDR3 sequence: CSVGASIETQYF. DNA for the CDR3: TGCAGCGTTGGGGCTAGCATAGAGACCCAGTACTTC.

CDR3 bases: TGTGCCAGCAGTTCCCCGGGACCCACTGAAGCTTTCTTT. Its translation: CASSSPGPTEAFF. The J gene is TRBJ1-1, the V gene TRBV28, with a tentative D call TRBD1 (5 bases). Trimming pared 4 bases from V and 4 bases from J, leaving 10 bases between. Germline CDR1 and CDR2: MDHEN and SYDVKM. CDR3 length: 13 residues.

V is TRBV7-2 and J is TRBJ2-3, with TRBD2 matching 13 bases. This CDR3 is 15 amino acids long. Losses at the gene ends were 5 bases for V and 6 bases for J; bases not matched to a gene: 5. From germline, CDR1 is SGHTA and CDR2 FQGNSA. CDR3 in DNA: TGTGCCAGCAGCGTACTAGCGGGGGGGCTTGATACGCAGTATTTT. This translates into CASSVLAGGLDTQYF.

The rearrangement uses TRBV4-2 and TRBJ1-2; D is undetermined. V was shortened by 0 bases and J by 4 bases, with 3 bases between the two germline ends. This CDR3 comprises 12 residues. CDR1 and CDR2 (germline): LGHNA, YNFKEQ. CDR3 DNA: TGTGCCAGCAGCCAAGATGCCTATGGCTACACCTTC. It codes for CASSQDAYGYTF.

This chain links TRBV6-5 with TRBJ1-2; 12 nucleotides line up with TRBD1. V trimming: 3 bases; J trimming: 7 bases; junction bases outside the gene matches: 9. CDR3 length: 16 amino acids. Germline V CDR1 and CDR2: MNHEY, SVGAGI. In DNA form, the CDR3 reads TGTGCCAGCAGTTATGCGCCGGGGACAGGGGGCGCTGGCTACACCTTC. Amino acid sequence: CASSYAPGTGGAGYTF.

V usage is TRBV12-2 and J usage is TRBJ1-1; the listed D gene, TRBD1, was not tested against the DNA. TRBV12-2 has pseudogene status. The CDR3 length is 12 residues. The CDR3 DNA reads as TGTGCAAGCAGGGATTTAGGAACTGAAGCTTTCTTT. Protein sequence: CASRDLGTEAFF.

The chain couples TRBV18 to TRBJ1-6; 7 bases are a match to TRBD1. CDR3 length: 22 residues. V was pared by 3 bases and J by 0 bases, with 20 bases of the junction left unmatched. The germline V gene encodes CDR1 KGHSH and CDR2 LQKENI. The CDR3 protein is CASSPTLIPPGTDNSYNSPLHF. The DNA for the CDR3 is TGTGCCAGCTCACCGACCTTAATCCCCCCCGGGACAGACAACTCCTATAATTCACCCCTCCACTTT.

V usage is TRBV27 and J usage is TRBJ2-5, with D perhaps being TRBD1 or TRBD2 (5 bases each). V was trimmed by 5 bases and J by 4 bases, leaving 23 bases between them. Per germline, CDR1 MNHEY and CDR2 SMNVEV (reference sequence). The CDR3 is made up of 17 amino acids. The CDR3 coding sequence is TGTGCCAGCAGTAAGATCGGGACCCAGAGAGGTCTAGAGACCCAGTACTTC. This translates into CASSKIGTQRGLETQYF.

The chain uses TRBV11-3 and TRBJ2-6; D gene unclear. In germline, CDR1 is SGHNT, CDR2 YENEEA. V was clipped by 1 base and J by 1 base, with 2 bases between them. The CDR3 contains 14 residues. The CDR3 DNA follows: TGTGCCAGCAGCTTAGGATCTGGGGCCAACGTCCTGACTTTC. It specifies CASSLGSGANVLTF.

This clone was seen just once. The CDR3 region is CASSQGPGALGYTF. The CDR3 DNA is TGCGCCAGCAGCCAAGGTCCGGGGGCGCTTGGCTACACCTTC. The chain joins TRBV4-3 to TRBJ1-2; D might be TRBD1 (6 bases). The CDR3 has 14 amino acids. Germline values: CDR1 LGHNA, CDR2 YSLEER. The germline V and J ends were trimmed by 1 base and 7 bases, with 13 bases remaining between them.

The rearrangement uses TRBV6-5 and TRBJ2-7; D possibly corresponds to TRBD1 (5 bases). The germline CDR1 and CDR2 sequences are MNHEY and SVGAGI. The ends were cut back, 8 bases at V and 5 bases at J, with 13 bases in the middle. The CDR3 spans 12 residues. The CDR3 reads CASVSQGHEQYF. The CDR3 nucleotides read TGTGCCAGCGTCTCGCAGGGCCACGAGCAGTACTTC.

This chain links TRBV5-1 with TRBJ2-2; a weak D match, TRBD1 (5 bases). In germline, CDR1 is SGHRS, CDR2 YFSETQ. This CDR3 comprises 16 residues. V lost 4 bases and J lost 6, with 19 bases in between. Written as DNA, the CDR3 is TGCGCCAGCAGCCCGTTAGTGGGGCGCAGCTCCGGGGAGCTGTTTTTT. Protein: CASSPLVGRSSGELFF.

The genes are TRBV7-6 and TRBJ1-3; D call uncertain. The CDR3 consists of 15 residues. V lost 7 bases and J 0 bases, leaving 13 bases between the germline ends. CDR1 and CDR2 from the germline V gene are SGHVS and FNYEAQ. CDR3 sequence (DNA): TGTGCCAGCACCCGTACACCCGTCTCTGGAAACACCATATATTTT. This translates into CASTRTPVSGNTIYF.

The J gene is TRBJ1-1, the V gene TRBV4-2; a possible D gene is TRBD1 (6 bases). The ends were cut back, 0 bases at V and 5 bases at J, with 19 bases in the middle. CDR1 and CDR2 from the germline V gene are LGHNA and YNFKEQ. There are 17 residues in the CDR3. The CDR3 region is CASSQDVVRGAGTEAFF. The CDR3 DNA reads TGTGCCAGCAGCCAAGATGTTGTAAGGGGGGCAGGAACTGAAGCTTTCTTT.

V usage is TRBV18 and J usage is TRBJ2-5, with 7 positions matching TRBD1. Germline values: CDR1 KGHSH, CDR2 LQKENI. Trimming at V came to 0 bases and at J to 5 bases, leaving 12 bases not matched to a gene. The CDR3 length is 17 residues. The CDR3 DNA sequence: TGTGCCAGCTCACCACCGGGACAGCCTCTTGTCAGGGAGACCCAGTACTTC. Residues: CASSPPGQPLVRETQYF.

The J gene is TRBJ2-5, the V gene TRBV9; no definite D call. The CDR3 is made up of 16 amino acids. The germline V gene encodes CDR1 SGDLS and CDR2 YYNGEE. Trimming stripped 3 bases from V and 3 bases from J, with 18 bases between. The chain's CDR3 is CASSGGRTEIEETQYF. The CDR3, as DNA: TGTGCCAGCAGCGGAGGTCGGACGGAGATAGAAGAGACCCAGTACTTC.

The genes are TRBV30 and TRBJ1-5; the D is unclear. The germline V gene has CDR1 GTSNPN and CDR2 SVGIG (reference sequence). The length of the CDR3 is 14 residues. V lost 2 bases and J lost 4, with 12 bases in between. The CDR3 reads CAWSLKAGNQPQHF. The CDR3 coding sequence is TGTGCCTGGAGTCTCAAAGCGGGGAATCAGCCCCAGCATTTT.

V and J are TRBV4-3 and TRBJ1-4, with TRBD1 matching over 7 bases. CDR3 length equals 16 residues. CDR1 is LGHNA and CDR2 is YSLEER in the germline V gene. The J segment lost 4 bases and the V segment lost 1 base, leaving 6 bases of the junction unmatched. The CDR3 region has the DNA TGCGCCAGCAGCCAAGGAACAGGGGCGGATAATGAAAAACTGTTTTTT. The encoded protein is CASSQGTGADNEKLFF.

A single count supports this clone. The V gene is TRBV5-4, the J gene TRBJ2-7, with D possibly called TRBD1 or TRBD2 (6 bases each). Trimming left V 1 base short and J 5 bases short, with 10 bases between. The CDR3 is made up of 13 amino acids. Looked up from germline, CDR1 is SGHNT and CDR2 is YYREEE (reference sequence). CDR3 in DNA: TGTGCCAGCAGCTTGAGGGGGGCCCACGAGCAGTACTTC. It yields the protein CASSLRGAHEQYF.

The chain employs TRBV11-3 and TRBJ2-7; no definite D call. The CDR3 covers 14 residues. Looked up from germline, CDR1 is SGHNT and CDR2 is YENEEA. V was trimmed by 1 base and J by 2 bases, leaving 9 bases between them. The CDR3, as DNA: TGTGCCAGCAGCTTAGGGGCAGAAACCTACGAGCAGTACTTC. It translates to CASSLGAETYEQYF.

V gene TRBV4-3 combines with J gene TRBJ1-2; TRBD1 matches 7 bases. The CDR3 loop spans 16 amino acids. Germline CDR1 reads LGHNA; CDR2 reads YSLEER. The V and J ends lost 3 bases and 4 bases, in that order; junction bases with no gene match: 11. The CDR3: CASSHITGDRPYGYTF. In DNA form, the CDR3 reads TGCGCCAGCAGCCATATAACAGGGGACCGCCCCTATGGCTACACCTTC.

This clone has more than one count but fewer than ten. The J gene is TRBJ2-2, the V gene TRBV2; D is unclear. The CDR3 runs 13 residues. Between the trimmed V and J ends, which lost 6 bases and 3 bases, there was a span of 8 bases. The germline gives CDR1 SNHLY, CDR2 FYNNEI. In nucleotides, the CDR3 is TGTGCCAGCAGCGAGGAGTACACCGGGGAGCTGTTTTTT. This codes for CASSEEYTGELFF.

This rearrangement joins TRBV7-6 to TRBJ1-5; TRBD1 is a possible D gene (5 bases). Germline CDR1 SGHVS, CDR2 FNYEAQ. This CDR3 comprises 15 residues. Trimming stripped 2 bases from V and 5 bases from J, with 13 bases between. CDR3 residues: CASSLYRKADQPQHF. The CDR3 DNA reads as TGTGCCAGCAGCTTATACAGGAAGGCGGATCAGCCCCAGCATTTT. Together with reference TRBV7-6 and TRBJ1-5, the CDR3 gives the full variable domain: GAGVSQSPRYKVTKRGQDVALRCDPISGHVSLYWYRQALGQGPEFLTYFNYEAQQDKSGLPNDRFSAERPEGSISTLTIQRTEQRDSAMYRCASSLYRKADQPQHFGDGTRLSIL.

This clone was counted only a few times. The V and J genes are TRBV6-5 and TRBJ2-3, with TRBD1 identical over 9 bases. CDR1 is MNHEY and CDR2 is SVGAGI in the germline V gene. With 4 bases clipped from V and 3 bases from J, the junction kept 2 bases outside the gene matches. The CDR3 runs 14 residues. As DNA, the CDR3 is TGTGCCAGCAGTTCGGGGACAGGGACAGATACGCAGTATTTT. This translates into CASSSGTGTDTQYF.

This chain connects TRBV18 to TRBJ2-7, with TRBD2 identical over 11 bases. V lost 5 bases to trimming and J lost 1 base; unmatched junction nucleotides: 7. CDR1 KGHSH and CDR2 LQKENI come from the germline V gene. The CDR3 contains 16 residues. DNA for the CDR3: TGTGCCAGCTCAAAGACTAGCGGGGCTACTTCCTACGAGCAGTACTTC. This encodes CASSKTSGATSYEQYF.

This chain uses TRBV6-1 with TRBJ2-3; 10 nucleotides match TRBD2. The CDR3 spans 15 residues. V trimming: 6 bases; J trimming: 1 base; junction bases outside the gene matches: 4. Germline V gene data show CDR1 as MNHNS and CDR2 as SASEGT. CDR3 nucleotides: TGTGCCAGCAGACCCGGACTAGCGGGCACAGATACGCAGTATTTT. Encoded protein: CASRPGLAGTDTQYF.

The rearrangement links TRBV6-1 to TRBJ2-5; D remains unclear. The CDR3 has 11 amino acids. Germline CDR1 reads MNHNS; CDR2 reads SASEGT. Trimming removed 3 bases at V and 5 bases at J, with 4 bases between. The CDR3 reads CASSDVETQYF. DNA of the CDR3: TGTGCCAGCAGTGATGTCGAGACCCAGTACTTC.

The V and J genes are TRBV5-6 and TRBJ1-1; TRBD1 might be the D (6 bases). V shed 4 bases and J shed 1 base, with 8 bases lying between them. The germline gives CDR1 SGHDT, CDR2 YYEEEE. The CDR3 contains 13 residues. The CDR3 sequence is CASSLDRNTEAFF. In nucleotides, the CDR3 is TGTGCCAGCAGCCTGGACAGGAACACTGAAGCTTTCTTT.

The rearrangement uses TRBV27 and TRBJ1-1; D perhaps matches TRBD1 (6 bases). Germline values: CDR1 MNHEY, CDR2 SMNVEV (reference sequence). V was shortened by 5 bases and J by 6 bases, with 16 bases between the two germline ends. The CDR3 runs 14 residues. CDR3 in DNA: TGTGCCAGCAGTCCAAGGGGATGGGGGCCTGAAGCTTTCTTT. It translates to CASSPRGWGPEAFF.